Reported below is one T cell receptor (beta chain). This PCR relied on a set of 60 Vbeta primers and 13 Jbeta primers. The table came from immunoSEQ multiplex PCR; TCRdb's copy has only in-frame clones and leaves some out. This sample has 150,000 to 200,000 clones, with 75% to 90% found just once. The J segment lost 8 bases and the V segment lost 4 bases, leaving 6 bases of the junction unmatched. CDR1 is SGDLS and CDR2 is YYNGEE in the germline V gene. The CDR3 length is 15 residues. This sample is part of a study of cytomegalovirus exposure and HLA in healthy donors. The genes are TRBV9 and TRBJ1-6; 10 bases fit TRBD1. The sample taken for sequencing was PBMCs. This TCR came from a male donor in good health and CMV-seronegative. The CDR3 loop is CASSPSGQGYSPLHF. The CDR3 coding sequence is TGTGCCAGCAGCCCCTCGGGACAGGGGTATTCACCCCTCCACTTT. Full variable domain (missing parts from reference TRBV9 and TRBJ1-6): DSGVTQTPKHLITATGQRVTLRCSPRSGDLSVYWYQQSLDQGLQFLIQYYNGEERAKGNILERFSAQQFPDLHSELNLSSLELGDSALYFCASSPSGQGYSPLHFGNGTRLTVT.